This T cell receptor (beta chain) was identified during a study of identical twins. Study-level points and caveats: Models underestimated out-of-frame TCR alpha sharing in monozygotic twins. Abundant beta clonotypes from cord blood bore fewer insertions; memory repertoires lacked this pattern.

A note on this clonotype: The antigen is undetermined.

TCRdb recomputed calls from the 5' RACE reads with MiXCR, one row per CDR3 protein. The sample has about 570,000 distinct CDR3 sequences; roughly 9.5% are singletons. Trimming took off 4 bases at V and 3 bases at J, with 16 bases between the two ends. The germline V gene encodes CDR1 SGHRS and CDR2 YFSETQ. The CDR3 contains 15 residues. These data were also reused for a study on yellow fever vaccine responses in identical twins. That investigation notes: The T cell response to vaccination in identical twins was reportedly partly convergent and partly personalized.

This clonotype originated in a young woman in good health. Sequenced: PBMCs. This chain links TRBV5-1 with TRBJ2-5; D may be TRBD2 (6 bases). Here the CDR3 reads CASSREAGPKETQYF. DNA for the CDR3: TGCGCCAGCAGCCGGGAAGCGGGTCCAAAAGAGACCCAGTACTTC. The full variable domain, its missing parts supplied by reference TRBV5-1 and TRBJ2-5, is KAGVTQTPRYLIKTRGQQVTLSCSPISGHRSVSWYQQTPGQGLQFLFEYFSETQRNKGNFPGRFSGRQFSNSRSEMNVSTLELGDSALYLCASSREAGPKETQYFGPGTRLLVL.